What follows describes a single TCR beta chain. This clonotype was detected ten times or more. The antigen it recognizes is unknown. Per-base quality was not reported, and no clone a single base away is much larger than it. The data were taken from a study of T-cell reconstitution after alpha-beta-depleted transplantation in children (dated by TCRdb to between 2015 and 2016). Study-level background: The study quantitatively tracked T-cell immune reconstitution after TCRalphabeta/CD19-depleted allogeneic hematopoietic cell transplantation in children using TCR repertoire profiling. What the authors observed across the whole study: Apparently early alphabetaT-cell count recovery about two months after transplant reportedly relied on only several hundred rapidly expanded clones derived from non-depleted graft cells. In some patients, the high TCRbeta diversity seen at day 60 was put down to recipient T cells and intrathymic progenitors that had survived conditioning. Hyperexpanded clone frequencies declined over subsequent months; after one year, T-cell counts and TCRbeta diversity were mostly attributed to newly produced T cells.

Interpreted using the paper, the treatment or condition label stands for: allogeneic hematopoietic cell transplantation with graft depleted of TCRalphabeta T cells and CD19 B cells. The children who served as transplant recipients had been given grafts of TCRalphabeta/CD19-depleted allogeneic hematopoietic cells. Trimming removed 6 bases from V and 2 bases from J, leaving 17 bases between the germline ends. CDR1 and CDR2 are read off the germline V gene as ENHRY and SYGVKD. The CDR3 has 16 amino acids, counting the end cysteine and phenylalanine. This entry keeps only the CDR3 DNA: 48 bases, framed from base 1. Receptor amplification or capture employed PCR. Sequencing used an Illumina HiSeq 2500. Molecular barcoding was employed in the preparation of TCR libraries, with unique molecular identifiers being used to normalize TCRbeta repertoire quantification. TCRdb redid the processing of the public reads, applying fastp at Q25 and MiXCR, and retained in-frame beta chains. Identical CDR3 proteins give one entry, which carries the most common genes and DNA. The sample contains roughly 280,000 distinct CDR3 sequences, roughly 11% of them found a single time. The ten largest clonotypes hold about a quarter of the sample.

This sequence was found in a male patient aged 2 to 9 who had a stem cell transplant for chronic granulomatous disease, so the T cells may come from the graft donor. The sequencing here drew on peripheral blood, taken 180 days after TCRalphabeta/CD19-depleted stem cell transplant. The receptor chain draws on TRBV10-3 and TRBJ2-1; the D gene is not confidently resolved. The CDR3 amino acid sequence is: CAIRKSLVLPYNEQFF. The sequenced DNA: TGTGCCATCAGAAAATCTTTAGTTCTCCCCTACAATGAGCAGTTCTTC.